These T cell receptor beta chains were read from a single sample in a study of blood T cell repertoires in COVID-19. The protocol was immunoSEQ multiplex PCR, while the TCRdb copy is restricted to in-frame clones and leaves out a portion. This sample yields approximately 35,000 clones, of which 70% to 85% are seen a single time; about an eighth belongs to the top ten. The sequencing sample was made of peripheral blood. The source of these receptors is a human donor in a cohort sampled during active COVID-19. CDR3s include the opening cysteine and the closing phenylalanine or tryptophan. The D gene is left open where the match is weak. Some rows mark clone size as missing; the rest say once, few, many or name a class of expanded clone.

cdr3_aa: CASSSGWGGGYGYTF
cdr3_nt: TGTGCCAGCAGTAGCGGTTGGGGGGGAGGATATGGCTACACCTTC
d_call: -
v_call: TRBV6-6
clone_size: few
j_call: TRBJ1-2

cdr3_aa: CSVQLQGNEQFF
cdr3_nt: TGCAGCGTACAATTACAGGGCAATGAGCAGTTCTTC
d_call: -
v_call: TRBV29-1
clone_size: -
j_call: TRBJ2-1

cdr3_aa: CAWSLGINYGYTF
cdr3_nt: TGTGCCTGGAGTCTAGGTATCAACTATGGCTACACCTTC
d_call: -
v_call: TRBV30
clone_size: few
j_call: TRBJ1-2

cdr3_aa: CASNQDSSYNSPLHF
cdr3_nt: TGTGCCAGTAACCAAGACAGCTCCTATAATTCACCCCTCCACTTT
d_call: -
v_call: TRBV19
clone_size: once
j_call: TRBJ1-6

cdr3_aa: CASSLGQGFSYEQYF
cdr3_nt: TGTGCCAGCAGCTTGGGACAGGGATTCTCCTACGAGCAGTACTTC
d_call: TRBD1
v_call: TRBV5-5
clone_size: -
j_call: TRBJ2-7

cdr3_aa: CAISVGTENTEAFF
cdr3_nt: TGTGCCATCAGTGTCGGGACTGAGAACACTGAAGCTTTCTTT
d_call: -
v_call: TRBV10-3
clone_size: -
j_call: TRBJ1-1

cdr3_aa: CASSHGQGSGYTF
cdr3_nt: TGTGCCAGCAGCCACGGGCAGGGGAGCGGCTACACCTTC
d_call: -
v_call: TRBV7-9
clone_size: -
j_call: TRBJ1-2

cdr3_aa: CASSEVGAYNEQFF
cdr3_nt: TGTGCCAGCAGCGAGGTCGGAGCCTACAATGAGCAGTTCTTC
d_call: -
v_call: TRBV9
clone_size: -
j_call: TRBJ2-1

cdr3_aa: CASSPGADYGYTF
cdr3_nt: TGTGCCAGCTCACCAGGAGCGGACTATGGCTACACCTTC
d_call: -
v_call: TRBV18
clone_size: -
j_call: TRBJ1-2

cdr3_aa: CASSGDSGKLFF
cdr3_nt: TGCGCCAGCAGTGGGGACAGCGGGAAACTGTTTTTT
d_call: TRBD1
v_call: TRBV10-2
clone_size: -
j_call: TRBJ1-4

cdr3_aa: CASSLSLSSGNTIYF
cdr3_nt: TGCGCCAGCAGCTTGTCTTTGAGCTCTGGAAACACCATATATTTT
d_call: -
v_call: TRBV5-1
clone_size: -
j_call: TRBJ1-3

cdr3_aa: CASSPWPATEAFF
cdr3_nt: TGTGCCAGCAGTCCATGGCCTGCCACTGAAGCTTTCTTT
d_call: -
v_call: TRBV6-4
clone_size: -
j_call: TRBJ1-1

cdr3_aa: CASSFTSQGNEKLFF
cdr3_nt: TGTGCCAGCAGCTTTACCTCGCAGGGTAATGAAAAACTGTTTTTT
d_call: -
v_call: TRBV7-2
clone_size: -
j_call: TRBJ1-4

cdr3_aa: CAAGGHTEAFF
cdr3_nt: TGTGCCGCGGGGGGGCACACTGAAGCTTTCTTT
d_call: -
v_call: TRBV19
clone_size: few
j_call: TRBJ1-1

cdr3_aa: CASRFTGSGELFF
cdr3_nt: TGTGCCAGCAGATTTACAGGGTCCGGGGAGCTGTTTTTT
d_call: -
v_call: TRBV7-9
clone_size: -
j_call: TRBJ2-2

cdr3_aa: CASSPGRGGSQPQHF
cdr3_nt: TGTGCCAGCTCACCAGGGAGGGGGGGTTCTCAGCCCCAGCATTTT
d_call: -
v_call: TRBV18
clone_size: -
j_call: TRBJ1-5

cdr3_aa: CASSTRTGAARETQYF
cdr3_nt: TGTGCCAGTAGTACACGGACAGGGGCAGCACGAGAGACCCAGTACTTC
d_call: TRBD1
v_call: TRBV19
clone_size: -
j_call: TRBJ2-5

cdr3_aa: CASSPDRLSYNEQFF
cdr3_nt: TGTGCCAGCAGCCCAGACAGACTCTCCTACAATGAGCAGTTCTTC
d_call: -
v_call: TRBV11-2
clone_size: -
j_call: TRBJ2-1

cdr3_aa: CSVGQGPIYEQYF
cdr3_nt: TGCAGCGTCGGACAGGGGCCCATCTACGAGCAGTACTTC
d_call: TRBD1
v_call: TRBV29-1
clone_size: -
j_call: TRBJ2-7